The clone carrying this T cell receptor (beta chain) was recorded many times. What it binds is not known. Germline CDR1 reads DFQATT; CDR2 reads SNEGSKA (reference sequence). V lost 2 bases to trimming and J lost 2 bases, with 15 bases between them. The CDR3 contains 15 residues. Synthesis of cDNA used 5'RACE (with 10-nucleotide random UMIs). MiXCR was run by TCRdb on the 5' RACE reads, yielding one entry per CDR3 protein. The sample records approximately 100,000 distinct CDR3 sequences, roughly 3.5% being singletons. The data belong to a study of neurological immune-mediated disorders. Overall study results and limits: Patients with HTLV-1-associated myelopathy had the highest level of TCR clonal expansion, whereas patients with multiple sclerosis had the lowest level, falling beneath the level found in healthy controls. Expanded clones shared no identical CDR3 amino acid sequences across subjects, which suggested private TCR-beta repertoires in all groups. One related-CDR3 cluster, found by phylogenetic grouping, held repertoires of 18 of 34 multiple sclerosis patients and is a possible signature.

The sample taken for sequencing was PBMCs. The chain links TRBV20-1 to TRBJ1-2; D perhaps matches TRBD1 (6 bases). This TCR was sampled from a woman between 18 and 29 years old with multiple sclerosis. The DNA for the CDR3 is TGCAGTGCTAGAAGGCTAACAGGGTGGAACTATGGCTACACCTTC. As protein: CSARRLTGWNYGYTF.